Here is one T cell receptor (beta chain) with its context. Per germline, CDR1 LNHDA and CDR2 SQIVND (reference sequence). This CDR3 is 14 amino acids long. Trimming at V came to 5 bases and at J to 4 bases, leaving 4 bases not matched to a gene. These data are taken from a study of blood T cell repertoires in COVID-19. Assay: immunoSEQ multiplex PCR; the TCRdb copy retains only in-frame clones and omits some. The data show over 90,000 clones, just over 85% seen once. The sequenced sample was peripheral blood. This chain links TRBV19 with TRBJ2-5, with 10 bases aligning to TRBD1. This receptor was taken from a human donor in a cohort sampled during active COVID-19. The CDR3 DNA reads TGTGCCAGTAGTCCTCGGACAGGGGGAGAGACCCAGTACTTC. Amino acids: CASSPRTGGETQYF.